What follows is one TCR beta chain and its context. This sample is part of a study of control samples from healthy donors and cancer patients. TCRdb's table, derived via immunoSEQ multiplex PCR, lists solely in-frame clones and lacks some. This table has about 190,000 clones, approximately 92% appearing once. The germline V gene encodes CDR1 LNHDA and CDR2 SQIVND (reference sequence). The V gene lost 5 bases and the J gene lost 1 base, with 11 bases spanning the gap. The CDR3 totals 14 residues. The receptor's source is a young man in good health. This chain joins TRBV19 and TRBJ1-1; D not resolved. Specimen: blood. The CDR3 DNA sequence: TGTGCCAGTAGTCGAGCGGCTACGAACACTGAAGCTTTCTTT. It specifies CASSRAATNTEAFF.